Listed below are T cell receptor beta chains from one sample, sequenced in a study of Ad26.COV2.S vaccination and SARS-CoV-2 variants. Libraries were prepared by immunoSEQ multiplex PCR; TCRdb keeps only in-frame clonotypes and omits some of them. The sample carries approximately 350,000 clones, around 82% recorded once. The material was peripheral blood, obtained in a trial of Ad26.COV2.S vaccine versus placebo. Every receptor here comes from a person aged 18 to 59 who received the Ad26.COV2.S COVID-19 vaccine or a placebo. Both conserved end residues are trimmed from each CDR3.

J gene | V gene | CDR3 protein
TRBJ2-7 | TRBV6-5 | ASSYGAGIYEQY
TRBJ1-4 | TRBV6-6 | ASSLNRNRGLDEKLF
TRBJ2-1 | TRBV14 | ASQPLSGGVNEQF
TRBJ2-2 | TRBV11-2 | ASSHWGTGELF
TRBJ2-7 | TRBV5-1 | ASSLKRDGEQY
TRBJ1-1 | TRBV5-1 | ASSLAVNTEAF
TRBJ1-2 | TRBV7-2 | ASSLSQGRRGYT
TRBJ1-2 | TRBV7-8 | ASSAYEVDLTVLMNGYT
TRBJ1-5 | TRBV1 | TSSQIAQGERNQPQH
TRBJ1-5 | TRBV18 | ASSQMGVGQPQH
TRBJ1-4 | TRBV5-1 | ASSLNNEKLF
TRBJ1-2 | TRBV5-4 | ASSFGSTNYGYT
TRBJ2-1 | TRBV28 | ASSLGPSSYNEQF
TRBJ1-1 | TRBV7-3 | ASSVQGETEAF
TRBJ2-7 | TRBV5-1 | ASSLDRTSGSNEQY
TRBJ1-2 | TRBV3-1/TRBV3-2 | ASSPDSYYGYT
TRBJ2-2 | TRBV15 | ATGTGSNTGELF
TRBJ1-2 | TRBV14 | ASSQERVGPLDYGYT
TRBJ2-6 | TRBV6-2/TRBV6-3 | ASSYIRDREEKSSGANVLT
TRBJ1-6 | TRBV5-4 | ASSLGGSSYNSPLH
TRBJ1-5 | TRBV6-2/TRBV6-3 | ASSYQGSYSNQPQH
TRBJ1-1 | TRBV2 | ASSEGDSPTEAF
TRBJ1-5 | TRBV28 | ASTVGDRGNQPQH
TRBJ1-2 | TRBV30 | AWGKWAAANYGYT
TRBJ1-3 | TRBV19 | ASRSLGSGNTIY
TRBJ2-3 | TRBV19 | ASSIGARTDTQY
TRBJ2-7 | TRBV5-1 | ASSLGSPQEQY
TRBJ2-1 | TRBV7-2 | ASSFRDPQF
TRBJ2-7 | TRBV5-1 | ASSSELASYEQY
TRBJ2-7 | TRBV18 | ASSPTTSGGAYYEQY
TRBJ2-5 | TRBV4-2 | ASSQEVAGETQY
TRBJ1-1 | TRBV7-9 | ASSQGTARMNTEAF
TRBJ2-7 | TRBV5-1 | ASSLPGQGYEQY
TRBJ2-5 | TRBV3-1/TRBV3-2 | ASSLNPYGQAQTQY
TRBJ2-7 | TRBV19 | ASSPTGVRGEQY
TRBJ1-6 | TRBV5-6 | ASSHDGPLH
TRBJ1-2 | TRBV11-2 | ASSFGRNYGYT
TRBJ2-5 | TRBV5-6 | ASSRGLGGMETQY
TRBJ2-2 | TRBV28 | ASSFRTGGDGLGTGELF
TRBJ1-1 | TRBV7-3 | ASSQDDGYTEAF
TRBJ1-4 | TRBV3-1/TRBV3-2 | ASSQDPTGAATNEKLF
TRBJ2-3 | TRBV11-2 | ASSLGTSAFTDTQY
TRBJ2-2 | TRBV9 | ASSVAGLIFTGELF
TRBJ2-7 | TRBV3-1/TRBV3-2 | ASSQVRAYEQY
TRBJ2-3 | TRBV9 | ASSERGPRLSTDTQY
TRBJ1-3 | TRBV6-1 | ASSEGFNRGLGNTIY
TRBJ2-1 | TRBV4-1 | ASSQDGGTYNEQF
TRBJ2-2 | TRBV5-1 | ASSFGSYTGELF
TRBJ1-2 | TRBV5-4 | ASSAPNYGYT
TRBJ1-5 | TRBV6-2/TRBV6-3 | ASSYTSGQGNQPQH
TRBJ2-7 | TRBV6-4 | ASSPGHPYEQY
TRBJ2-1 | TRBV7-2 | ASSSDLYYNEQF
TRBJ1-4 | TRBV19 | ASSFQGVPDGKLF
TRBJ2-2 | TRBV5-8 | ASSLNANTGELF
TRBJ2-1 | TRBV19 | ASSMRDRPYNEQF